The TCR beta chain under discussion was sequenced for a study of identical twins. Study-wide points: There was more out-of-frame TCR alpha sharing in monozygotic twins than models estimated. Twin-shared out-of-frame alpha sequences showed excess low generation probability. Cord blood's abundant beta clonotypes had fewer insertions, unlike memory repertoires.

Germline-derived CDR1 and CDR2 are SGHNT and YENEEA. The CDR3 runs to 15 residues. Trimming took 5 bases from V and 4 from J; bases not matched to a gene: 10. A universal primer site came from template switching; cDNA carried unique molecular identifiers. TCRdb redid the calling of the 5' RACE reads with MiXCR, one entry per CDR3 protein. In the table there are 200,000 to 250,000 distinct CDR3 sequences, roughly a tenth of which are singletons. As concerns this clonotype: Its target is unknown.

The sample comprised memory T cells sorted from blood. The TCR originated in a man aged 50-60 years in good health. The gene calls are TRBV11-3 and TRBJ1-1; 7 positions agree with TRBD1. CDR3 amino acids: CASSPGGGSSTEAFF. The CDR3 nucleotides are TGTGCCAGCAGCCCAGGGGGGGGCTCGAGCACTGAAGCTTTCTTT.